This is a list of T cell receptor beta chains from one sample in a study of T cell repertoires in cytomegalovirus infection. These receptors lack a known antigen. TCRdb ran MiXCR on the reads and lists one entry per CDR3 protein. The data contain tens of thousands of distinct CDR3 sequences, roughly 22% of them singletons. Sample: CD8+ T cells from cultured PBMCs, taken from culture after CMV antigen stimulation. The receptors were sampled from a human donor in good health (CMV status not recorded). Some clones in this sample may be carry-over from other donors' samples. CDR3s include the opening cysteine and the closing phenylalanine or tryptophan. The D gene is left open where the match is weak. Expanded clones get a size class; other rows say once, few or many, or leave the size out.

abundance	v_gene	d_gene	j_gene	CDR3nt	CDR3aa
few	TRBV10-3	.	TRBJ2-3	TGTGCCATCAGTAGGGACCGGACTGCTAGCACAGATACGCAGTATTTT	CAISRDRTASTDTQYF
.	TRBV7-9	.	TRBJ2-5	TGTGCCAGCAGCTCGCCGTACCAAGAGACCCAGTACTTC	CASSSPYQETQYF
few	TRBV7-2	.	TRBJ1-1	TGTGCCAGCAGCTTGAACAGGGTTGACACTGAAGCTTTCTTT	CASSLNRVDTEAFF
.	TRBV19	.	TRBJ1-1	TGTGCCAGTAGCGCGACAGGAAACGTGGGCACTGAAGCTTTCTTT	CASSATGNVGTEAFF
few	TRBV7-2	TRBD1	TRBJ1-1	TGTGCCAGCAGCTTAGAATCGGACAGGAACTCTGAAGCTTTCTTT	CASSLESDRNSEAFF
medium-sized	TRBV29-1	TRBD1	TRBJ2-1	TGCAGCGTTGAAGGACAGGGTGAACCCCACTCCTACAATGAGCAGTTCTTC	CSVEGQGEPHSYNEQFF
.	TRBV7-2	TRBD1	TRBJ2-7	TGTGCCAGCAGCAAAAGTCCCCACCGCCGGGACAGCTACGAGCAGTACTTC	CASSKSPHRRDSYEQYF
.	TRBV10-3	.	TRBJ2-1	TGTGCCATCAGTGATGGGAGCTCCTACAATGAGCAGTTCTTC	CAISDGSSYNEQFF
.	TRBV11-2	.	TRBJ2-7	TGTGCCAGCAGCTTTATGGGCAGTCTCGACGAGCAGTACTTC	CASSFMGSLDEQYF
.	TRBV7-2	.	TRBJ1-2	TGTGCCAGCCCCCGCCCGTCAGGTTTAGCCTTC	CASPRPSGLAF
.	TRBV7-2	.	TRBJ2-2	TGTGCCAGCAGCTCAGGGCCCCTCACCGGGGAGCTGTTTTTT	CASSSGPLTGELFF
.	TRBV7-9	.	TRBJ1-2	TGTGCCAGCAGCGGCACCGGACAGCAACGCAACTATGGCTACACCTTC	CASSGTGQQRNYGYTF
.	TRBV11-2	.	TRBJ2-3	TGTGCCAGCAGCTTAGATCAATATAAGAGGAGTGAAGATACGCAGTATTTT	CASSLDQYKRSEDTQYF
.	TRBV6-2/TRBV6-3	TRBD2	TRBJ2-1	TGTGCCAGCAGTCACTTAGCGGGGGACTATACAAGCTCCTACAATGAGCAGTTCTTC	CASSHLAGDYTSSYNEQFF
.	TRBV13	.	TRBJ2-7	TGTGCCAGCAGCCTGCAGACCAACTACGAGCAGTACTTC	CASSLQTNYEQYF
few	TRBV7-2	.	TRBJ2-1	TGTGCCAGCAGCCGCTTAGCGCCCGCCTACAATGAGCAGTTCTTC	CASSRLAPAYNEQFF